The 2 T cell receptor beta chains reported below all come from one sample, sequenced in a study of regulatory T cells in long-lasting Graves disease. As for time point: newly diagnosed GD, antithyroid drugs for less than 3 months. Isolated PBMC RNA provided the starting material for the TCR library. Construction of the TCR beta libraries employed iRepertoire HTBI primers in conjunction with Arm-PCR of CDR3 regions. TCRdb called the multiplex PCR reads again in MiXCR, with one record for every CDR3 protein. Here the sample spans 300,000 to 400,000 distinct CDR3 sequences, about 20% being singletons. Sample: peripheral blood mononuclear cells (PBMCs), taken at new diagnosis, from a patient treated with antithyroid drugs. The receptors derive from a female donor with Graves disease.

The V and J genes are TRBV10-2 and TRBJ2-5; TRBD2 matches at 14 bases. Per germline, CDR1 WSHSY and CDR2 SAAADI. The CDR3 is made up of 16 amino acids. V lost 4 bases and J lost 5; bases outside the gene matches: 6. CDR3 nucleotide sequence: TGCGCCAGCAGTGCCGGGACTAGCGGGAGCTGGGAGACCCAGTACTTC. This encodes CASSAGTSGSWETQYF.

A few counts support this clonotype. The rearrangement uses TRBV20-1 and TRBJ1-1; possible D gene TRBD1, 6 bases. The V end was cut by 4 bases, the J end by 0 bases, with 15 bases between. Germline loops: CDR1 DFQATT, CDR2 SNEGSKA (reference sequence). This CDR3 has 15 residues. The CDR3: CSATDPRGMNTEAFF. The CDR3 DNA follows: TGCAGTGCTACCGACCCAAGGGGGATGAACACTGAAGCTTTCTTT.